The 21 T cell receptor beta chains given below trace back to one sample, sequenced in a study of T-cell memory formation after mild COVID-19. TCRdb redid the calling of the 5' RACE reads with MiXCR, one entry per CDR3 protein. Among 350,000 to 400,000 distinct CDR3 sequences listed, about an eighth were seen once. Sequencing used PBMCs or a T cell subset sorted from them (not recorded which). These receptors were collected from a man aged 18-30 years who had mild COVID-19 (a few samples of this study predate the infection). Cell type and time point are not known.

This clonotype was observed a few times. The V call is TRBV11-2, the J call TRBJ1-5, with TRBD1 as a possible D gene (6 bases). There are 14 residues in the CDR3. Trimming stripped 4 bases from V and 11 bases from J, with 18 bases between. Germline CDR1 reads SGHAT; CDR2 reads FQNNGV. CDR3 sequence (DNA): TGTGCCAGCAGCTCAACGTCCAAGGGGGGTGCCCAGCATTTT. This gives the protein CASSSTSKGGAQHF.

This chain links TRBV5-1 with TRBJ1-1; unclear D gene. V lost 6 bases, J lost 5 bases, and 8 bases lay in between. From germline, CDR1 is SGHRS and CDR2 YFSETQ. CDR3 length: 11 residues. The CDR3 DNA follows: TGCGCCAGCATTGGAGTAACTGAAGCTTTCTTT. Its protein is CASIGVTEAFF.

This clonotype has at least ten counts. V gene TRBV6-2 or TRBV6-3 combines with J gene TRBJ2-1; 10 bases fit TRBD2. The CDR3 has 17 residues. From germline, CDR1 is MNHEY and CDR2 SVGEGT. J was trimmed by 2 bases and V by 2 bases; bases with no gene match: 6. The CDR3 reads CASSYRASGGPYNEQFF. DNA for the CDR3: TGTGCCAGCAGTTACAGGGCTAGCGGGGGCCCCTACAATGAGCAGTTCTTC.

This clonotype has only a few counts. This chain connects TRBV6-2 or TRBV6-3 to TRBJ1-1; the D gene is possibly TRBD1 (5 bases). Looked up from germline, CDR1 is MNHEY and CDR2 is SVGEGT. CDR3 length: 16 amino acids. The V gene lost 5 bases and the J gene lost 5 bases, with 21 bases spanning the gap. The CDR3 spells CASSIEKGRPGTEAFF. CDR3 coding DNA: TGTGCCAGCAGTATCGAAAAGGGACGTCCAGGTACTGAAGCTTTCTTT.

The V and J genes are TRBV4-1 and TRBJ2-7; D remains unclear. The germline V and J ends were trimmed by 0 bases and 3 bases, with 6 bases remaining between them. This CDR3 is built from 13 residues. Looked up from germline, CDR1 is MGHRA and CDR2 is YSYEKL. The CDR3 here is CASSQEWNYEQYV. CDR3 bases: TGCGCCAGCAGCCAAGAGTGGAACTACGAGCAGTACGTC.

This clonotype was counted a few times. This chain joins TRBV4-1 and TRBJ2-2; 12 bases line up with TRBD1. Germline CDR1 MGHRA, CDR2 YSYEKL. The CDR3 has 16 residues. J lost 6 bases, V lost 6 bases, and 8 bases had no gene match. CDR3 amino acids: CASRPPGTGGSGELFF. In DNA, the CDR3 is TGCGCCAGCAGGCCGCCCGGGACAGGGGGCTCCGGGGAGCTGTTTTTT.

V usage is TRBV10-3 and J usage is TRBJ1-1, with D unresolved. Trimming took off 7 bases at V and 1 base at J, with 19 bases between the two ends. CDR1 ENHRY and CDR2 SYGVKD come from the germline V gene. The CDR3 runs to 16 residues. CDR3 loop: CAINQSPGVGNTEAFF. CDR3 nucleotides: TGTGCCATCAACCAGTCCCCCGGGGTCGGGAACACTGAAGCTTTCTTT.

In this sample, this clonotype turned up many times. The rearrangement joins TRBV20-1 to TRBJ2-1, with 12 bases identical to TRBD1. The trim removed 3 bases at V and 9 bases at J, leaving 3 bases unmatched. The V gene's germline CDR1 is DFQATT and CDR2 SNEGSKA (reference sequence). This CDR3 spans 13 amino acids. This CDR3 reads CSASGTGGTEQFF. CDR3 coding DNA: TGCAGTGCTAGTGGGACAGGGGGCACTGAGCAGTTCTTC.

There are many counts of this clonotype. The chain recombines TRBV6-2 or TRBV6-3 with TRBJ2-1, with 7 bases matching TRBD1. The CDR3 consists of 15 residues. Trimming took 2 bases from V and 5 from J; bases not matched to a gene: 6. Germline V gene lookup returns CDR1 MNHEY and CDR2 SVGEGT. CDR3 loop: CASSYRGLGDNEQFF. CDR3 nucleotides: TGTGCCAGCAGTTACAGGGGGCTAGGGGACAATGAGCAGTTCTTC.

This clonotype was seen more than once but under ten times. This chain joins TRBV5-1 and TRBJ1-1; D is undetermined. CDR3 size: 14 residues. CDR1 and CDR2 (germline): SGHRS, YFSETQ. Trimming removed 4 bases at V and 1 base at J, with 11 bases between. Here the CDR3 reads CASSPGGENTEAFF. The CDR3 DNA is TGCGCCAGCAGCCCGGGCGGTGAGAACACTGAAGCTTTCTTT.

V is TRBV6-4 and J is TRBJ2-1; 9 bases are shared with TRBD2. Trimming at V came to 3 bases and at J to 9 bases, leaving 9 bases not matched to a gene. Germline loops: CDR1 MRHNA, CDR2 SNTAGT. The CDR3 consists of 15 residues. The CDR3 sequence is CASSDGAGGGSEQFF. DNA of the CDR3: TGTGCCAGCAGTGATGGAGCGGGGGGCGGTAGTGAGCAGTTCTTC.

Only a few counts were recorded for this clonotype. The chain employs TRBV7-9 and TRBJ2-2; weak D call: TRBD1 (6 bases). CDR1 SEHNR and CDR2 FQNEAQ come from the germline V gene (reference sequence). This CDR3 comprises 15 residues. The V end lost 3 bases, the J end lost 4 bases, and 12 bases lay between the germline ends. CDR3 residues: CASSLTDRTTGELFF. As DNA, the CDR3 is TGTGCCAGCAGCTTGACCGACAGGACCACCGGGGAGCTGTTTTTT.

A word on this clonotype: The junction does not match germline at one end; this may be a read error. The CDR3 DNA is TGTGCCAGCAGTACCGGGACTAGCGTATACTCCATTCCGTACTTC. Translation: CASSTGTSVYSIPYF. V gene TRBV2 combines with J gene TRBJ2-4; 10 bases map to TRBD2. From germline, CDR1 is SNHLY and CDR2 FYNNEI. The CDR3 extends over 15 amino acids.

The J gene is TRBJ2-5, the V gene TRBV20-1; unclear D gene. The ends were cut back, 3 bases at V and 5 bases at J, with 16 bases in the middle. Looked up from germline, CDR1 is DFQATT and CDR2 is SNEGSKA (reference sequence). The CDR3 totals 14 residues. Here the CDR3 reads CSARGDASPETQYF. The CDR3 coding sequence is TGCAGTGCTAGGGGTGACGCTTCGCCGGAGACCCAGTACTTC.

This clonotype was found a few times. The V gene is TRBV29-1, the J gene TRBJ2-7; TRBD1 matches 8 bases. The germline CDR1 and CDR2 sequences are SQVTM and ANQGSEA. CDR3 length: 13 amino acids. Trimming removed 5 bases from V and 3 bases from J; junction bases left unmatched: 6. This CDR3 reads CSVSDRGLYEQYF. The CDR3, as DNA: TGCAGCGTTTCTGACAGGGGCCTCTACGAGCAGTACTTC.

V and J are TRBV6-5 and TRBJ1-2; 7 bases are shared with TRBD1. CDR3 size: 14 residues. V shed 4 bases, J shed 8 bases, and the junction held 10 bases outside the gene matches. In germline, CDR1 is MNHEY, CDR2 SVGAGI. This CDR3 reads CASSSAGQLIGYTF. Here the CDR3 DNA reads TGTGCCAGCAGTTCCGCGGGACAGCTTATAGGCTACACCTTC.

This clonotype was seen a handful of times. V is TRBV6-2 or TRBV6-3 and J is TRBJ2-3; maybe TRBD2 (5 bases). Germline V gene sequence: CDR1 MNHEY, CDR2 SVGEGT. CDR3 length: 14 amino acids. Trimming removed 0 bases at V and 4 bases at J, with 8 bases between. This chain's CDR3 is CASSYSPSSDTQYF. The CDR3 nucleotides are TGTGCCAGCAGTTACTCGCCTAGCTCAGATACGCAGTATTTT.

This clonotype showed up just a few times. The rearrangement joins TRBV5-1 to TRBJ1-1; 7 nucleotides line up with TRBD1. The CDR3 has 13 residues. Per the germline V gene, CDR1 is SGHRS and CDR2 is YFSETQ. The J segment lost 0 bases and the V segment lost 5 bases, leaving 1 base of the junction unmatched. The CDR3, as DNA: TGCGCCAGCAGGGACAGGTTGAACACTGAAGCTTTCTTT. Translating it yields CASRDRLNTEAFF.

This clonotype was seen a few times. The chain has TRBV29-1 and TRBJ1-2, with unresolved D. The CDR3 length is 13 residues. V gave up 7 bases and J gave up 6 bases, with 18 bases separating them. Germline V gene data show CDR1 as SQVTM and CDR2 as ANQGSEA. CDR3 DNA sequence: TGCAGCGCCTGGGTCCAGGCAATTAATGGCTACACCTTC. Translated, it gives CSAWVQAINGYTF.

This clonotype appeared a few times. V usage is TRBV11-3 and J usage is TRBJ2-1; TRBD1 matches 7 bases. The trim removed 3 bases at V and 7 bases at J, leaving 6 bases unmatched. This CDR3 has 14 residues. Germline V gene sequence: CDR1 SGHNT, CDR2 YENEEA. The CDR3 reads CASSFRDSWNEQFF. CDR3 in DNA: TGTGCCAGCAGCTTCCGGGACAGTTGGAATGAGCAGTTCTTC.

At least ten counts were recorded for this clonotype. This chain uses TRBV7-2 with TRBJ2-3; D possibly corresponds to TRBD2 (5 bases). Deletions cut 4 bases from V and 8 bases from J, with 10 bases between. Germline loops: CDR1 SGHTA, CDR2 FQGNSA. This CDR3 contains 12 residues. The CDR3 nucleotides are TGTGCCAGCAGCTCCCTCGCGGGTACGCAGTATTTT. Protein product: CASSSLAGTQYF.